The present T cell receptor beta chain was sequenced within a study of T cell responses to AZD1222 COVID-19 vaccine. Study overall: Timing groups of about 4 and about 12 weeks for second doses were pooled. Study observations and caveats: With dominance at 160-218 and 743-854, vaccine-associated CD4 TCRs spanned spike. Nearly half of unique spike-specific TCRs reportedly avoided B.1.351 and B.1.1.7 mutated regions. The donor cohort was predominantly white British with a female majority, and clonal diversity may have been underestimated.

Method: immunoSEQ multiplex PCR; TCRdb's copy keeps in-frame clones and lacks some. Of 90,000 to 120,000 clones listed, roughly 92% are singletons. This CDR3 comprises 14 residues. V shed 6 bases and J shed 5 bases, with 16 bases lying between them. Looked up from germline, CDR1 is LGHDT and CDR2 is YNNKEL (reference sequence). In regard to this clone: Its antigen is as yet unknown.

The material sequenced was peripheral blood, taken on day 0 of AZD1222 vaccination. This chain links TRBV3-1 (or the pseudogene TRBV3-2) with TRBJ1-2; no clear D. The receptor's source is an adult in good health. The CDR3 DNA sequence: TGTGCCAGCAGTGATCTGAAGACCCCATATGGCTACACCTTC. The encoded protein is CASSDLKTPYGYTF.